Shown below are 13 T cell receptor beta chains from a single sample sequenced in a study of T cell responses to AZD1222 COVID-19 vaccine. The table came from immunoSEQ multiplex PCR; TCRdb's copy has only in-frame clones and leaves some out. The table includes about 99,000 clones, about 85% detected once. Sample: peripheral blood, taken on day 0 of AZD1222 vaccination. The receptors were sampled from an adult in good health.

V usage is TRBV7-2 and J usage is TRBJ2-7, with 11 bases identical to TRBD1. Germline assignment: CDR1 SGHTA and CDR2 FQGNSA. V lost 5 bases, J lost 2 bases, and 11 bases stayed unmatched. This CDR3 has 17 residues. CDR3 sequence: CASSPGGGQGGAYEQYF. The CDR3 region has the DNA TGTGCCAGCAGCCCCGGGGGGGGACAGGGGGGTGCCTACGAGCAGTACTTC.

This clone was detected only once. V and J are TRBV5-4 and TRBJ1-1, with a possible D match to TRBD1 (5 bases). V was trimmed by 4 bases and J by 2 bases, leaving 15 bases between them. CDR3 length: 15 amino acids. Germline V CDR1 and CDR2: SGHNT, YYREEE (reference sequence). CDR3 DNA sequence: TGTGCCAGCAGCCGAGTAGGGGCTGGAAACACTGAAGCTTTCTTT. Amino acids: CASSRVGAGNTEAFF.

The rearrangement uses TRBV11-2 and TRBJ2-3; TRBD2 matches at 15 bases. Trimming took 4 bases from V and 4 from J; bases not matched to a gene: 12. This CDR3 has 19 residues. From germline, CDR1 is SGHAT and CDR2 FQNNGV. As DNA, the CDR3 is TGTGCCAGCAGCTCCTGGACTAGCGGGGGGGCCTTCTCGGCAGATACGCAGTATTTT. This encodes CASSSWTSGGAFSADTQYF.

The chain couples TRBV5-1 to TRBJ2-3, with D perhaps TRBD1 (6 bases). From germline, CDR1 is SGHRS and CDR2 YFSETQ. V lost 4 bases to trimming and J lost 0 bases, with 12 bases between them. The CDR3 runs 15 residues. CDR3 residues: CASSRTVPSTDTQYF. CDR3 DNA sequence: TGCGCCAGCAGCCGGACAGTTCCTAGCACAGATACGCAGTATTTT.

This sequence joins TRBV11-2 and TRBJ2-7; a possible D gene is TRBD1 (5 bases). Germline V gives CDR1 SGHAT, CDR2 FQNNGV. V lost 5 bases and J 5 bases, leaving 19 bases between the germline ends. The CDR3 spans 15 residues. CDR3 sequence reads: CASSQTDQGTDEQYF. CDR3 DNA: TGTGCCAGCAGCCAAACCGATCAGGGAACCGACGAGCAGTACTTC.

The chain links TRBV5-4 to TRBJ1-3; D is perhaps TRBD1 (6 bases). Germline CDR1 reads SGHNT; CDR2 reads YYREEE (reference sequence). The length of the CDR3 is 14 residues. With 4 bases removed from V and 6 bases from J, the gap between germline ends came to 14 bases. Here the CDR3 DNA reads TGTGCCAGCAGCAAGACAGGCTTAGAAAACACCATATATTTT. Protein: CASSKTGLENTIYF.

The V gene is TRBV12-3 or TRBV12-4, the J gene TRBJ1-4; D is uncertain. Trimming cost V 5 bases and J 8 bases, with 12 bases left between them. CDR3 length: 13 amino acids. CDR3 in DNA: TGTGCCAGCAGTCGCGGACGGGGAGAAAAACTGTTTTTT. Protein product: CASSRGRGEKLFF.

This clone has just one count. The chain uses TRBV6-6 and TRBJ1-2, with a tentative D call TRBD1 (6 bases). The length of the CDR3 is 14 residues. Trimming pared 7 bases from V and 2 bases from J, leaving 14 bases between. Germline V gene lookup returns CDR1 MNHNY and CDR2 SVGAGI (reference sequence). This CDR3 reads CASTDARGNYGYTF. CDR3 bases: TGTGCCAGCACCGACGCCAGGGGAAACTATGGCTACACCTTC.

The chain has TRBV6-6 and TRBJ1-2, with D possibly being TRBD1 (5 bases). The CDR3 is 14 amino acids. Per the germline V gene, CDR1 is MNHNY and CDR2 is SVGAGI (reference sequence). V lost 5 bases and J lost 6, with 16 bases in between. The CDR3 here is CASSKAGTDHGYTF. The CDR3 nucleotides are TGTGCCAGCAGTAAAGCCGGGACGGACCATGGCTACACCTTC.

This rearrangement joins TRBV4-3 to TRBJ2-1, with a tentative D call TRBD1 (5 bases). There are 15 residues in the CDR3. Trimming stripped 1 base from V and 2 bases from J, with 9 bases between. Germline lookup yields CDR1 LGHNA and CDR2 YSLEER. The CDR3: CASSQGVTAYNEQFF. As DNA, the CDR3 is TGCGCCAGCAGCCAAGGGGTGACAGCCTACAATGAGCAGTTCTTC.

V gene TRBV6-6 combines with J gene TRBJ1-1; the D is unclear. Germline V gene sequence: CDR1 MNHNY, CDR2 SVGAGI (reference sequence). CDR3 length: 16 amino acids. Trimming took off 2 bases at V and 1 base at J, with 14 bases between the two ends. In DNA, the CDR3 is TGTGCCAGCAGTTACGGGCAAGGAAAAAAGAACACTGAAGCTTTCTTT. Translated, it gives CASSYGQGKKNTEAFF.

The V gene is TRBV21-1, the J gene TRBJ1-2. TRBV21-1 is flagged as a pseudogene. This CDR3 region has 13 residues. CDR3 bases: TGTGCCAGCAGCACGCACACTGAGTATGGCTACACCTTC. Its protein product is CASSTHTEYGYTF.

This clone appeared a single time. The CDR3 coding sequence is TGTGCCACCAGTGATTCCCGGGACCCTACGCAGTATTTT. Its translation: CATSDSRDPTQYF. The genes are TRBV24-1 and TRBJ2-3, with D possibly being TRBD1 or TRBD2 (5 bases each). Germline CDR1 reads KGHDR; CDR2 reads SFDVKD. The CDR3 consists of 13 residues. With 2 bases removed from V and 8 bases from J, the gap between germline ends came to 10 bases.